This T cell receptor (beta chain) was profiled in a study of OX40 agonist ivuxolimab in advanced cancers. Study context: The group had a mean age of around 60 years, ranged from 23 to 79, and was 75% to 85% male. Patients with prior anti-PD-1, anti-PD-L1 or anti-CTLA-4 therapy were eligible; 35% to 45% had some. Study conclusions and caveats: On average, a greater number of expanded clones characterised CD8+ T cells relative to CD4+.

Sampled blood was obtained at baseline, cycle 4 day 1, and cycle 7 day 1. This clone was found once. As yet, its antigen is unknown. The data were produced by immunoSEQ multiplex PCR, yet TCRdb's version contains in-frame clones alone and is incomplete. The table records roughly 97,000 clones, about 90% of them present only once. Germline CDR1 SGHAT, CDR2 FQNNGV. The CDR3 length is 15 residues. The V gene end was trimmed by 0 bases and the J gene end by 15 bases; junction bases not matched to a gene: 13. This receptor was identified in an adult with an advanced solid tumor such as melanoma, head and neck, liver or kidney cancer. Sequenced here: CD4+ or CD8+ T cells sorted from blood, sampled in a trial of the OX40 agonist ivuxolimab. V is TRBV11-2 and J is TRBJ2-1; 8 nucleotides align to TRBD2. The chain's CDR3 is CASSLDLTAGTRVFF. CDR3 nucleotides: TGTGCCAGCAGCTTAGATCTTACCGCCGGGACTAGGGTGTTCTTC.